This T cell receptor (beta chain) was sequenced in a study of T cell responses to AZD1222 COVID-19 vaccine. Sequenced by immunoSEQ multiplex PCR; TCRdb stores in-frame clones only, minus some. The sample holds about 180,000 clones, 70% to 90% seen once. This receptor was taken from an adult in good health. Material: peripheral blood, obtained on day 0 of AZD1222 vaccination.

The CDR3: CASSPYSGVNTGELFF. In DNA form, the CDR3 reads TGTGCCAGCTCACCATACAGCGGGGTAAACACCGGGGAGCTGTTTTTT. This chain connects TRBV18 to TRBJ2-2; 7 bases match TRBD2. J gave up 2 bases and V 2 bases, and 5 bases lay outside the gene matches. Germline values: CDR1 KGHSH, CDR2 LQKENI. This CDR3 comprises 16 residues.